This T cell receptor (beta chain) comes out of a study of shared clonotypes between healthy human individuals. Each replicate PCR on the sorted subsets used around 200 ng DNA (roughly 32,000 T cell genomes). Here immunoSEQ multiplex PCR was the method, and the copy in TCRdb shows in-frame clones only, minus some. Here the sample spans some 980,000 clones, approximately 80% being singletons. V was shortened by 2 bases and J by 12 bases, with 10 bases between the two germline ends. The CDR3 extends over 11 amino acids. The germline V gene encodes CDR1 KGHSH and CDR2 LQKENI. Details on this clone: Its antigen is still unknown.

General study points: Memory subsets generally showed smaller estimated richness than naive subsets did. Non-shared clonotypes displayed generation probabilities falling below those of clonotypes present in all four donors.

The source of this sequence is a young man in good health. Sequencing input: memory CD4+ T cells sorted from blood. Specified subset: CD45RA-negative fraction. V and J are TRBV18 and TRBJ1-1; D is uncertain. The CDR3, as DNA: TGTGCCAGCTCACCAGGGATTGAGACTTTCTTT. Its translation is CASSPGIETFF.